This TCR beta chain was found in a study of T cell responses to AZD1222 COVID-19 vaccine. Study conclusions and caveats: Recipients of two AZD1222 doses showed rising Spike-specific TCR breadth and depth. Just a handful of AZD1222 recipients were seropositive at baseline.

The CDR3 has 12 residues. V dropped 7 bases and J dropped 5; count of bases not matched to a gene: 4. Germline values: CDR1 SQVTM, CDR2 ANQGSEA. Method: immunoSEQ multiplex PCR; TCRdb's copy keeps in-frame clones and lacks some. This sample has approximately 100,000 clones, with nearly 90% found just once. Notes on this clone: Antigen unknown.

The V gene is TRBV29-1, the J gene TRBJ1-1; 10 bases agree with TRBD1. The input for sequencing was peripheral blood, taken on day 0 of AZD1222 vaccination. This receptor was obtained from an adult in good health. The CDR3 spells CSAGQGGTEAFF. CDR3 nucleotides: TGCAGCGCTGGACAGGGGGGGACTGAAGCTTTCTTT.